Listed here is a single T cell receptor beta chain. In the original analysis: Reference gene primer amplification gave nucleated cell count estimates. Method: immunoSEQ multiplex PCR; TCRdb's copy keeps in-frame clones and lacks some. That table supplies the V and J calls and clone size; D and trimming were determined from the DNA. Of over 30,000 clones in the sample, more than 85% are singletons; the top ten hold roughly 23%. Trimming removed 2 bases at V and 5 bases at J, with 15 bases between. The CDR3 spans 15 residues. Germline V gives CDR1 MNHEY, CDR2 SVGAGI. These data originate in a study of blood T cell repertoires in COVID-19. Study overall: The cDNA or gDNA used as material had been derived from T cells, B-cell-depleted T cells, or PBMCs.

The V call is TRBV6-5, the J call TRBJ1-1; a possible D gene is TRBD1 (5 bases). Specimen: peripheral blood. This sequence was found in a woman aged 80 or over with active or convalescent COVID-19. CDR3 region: CASSYQGIRRTEAFF. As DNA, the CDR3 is TGTGCCAGCAGTTACCAGGGAATTAGGCGGACTGAAGCTTTCTTT.